The rows below give T cell receptor beta chains drawn from one sample of a study of T cell changes during pregnancy in multiple sclerosis. Sequencing used immunoSEQ multiplex PCR; TCRdb keeps in-frame clones, though not all of them. This sample has 75,000 to 80,000 clones, with around 93% found just once. Material: peripheral blood, obtained in the second trimester of pregnancy. The receptors were gathered from a female donor in good health, enrolled as a control in a pregnancy study. The CDR3 runs from the conserved cysteine through the conserved F or W. D genes are given only for firm matches. Where a row states a size, it is once, few, many or the class of an expanded clone; other rows omit it.

D gene: TRBD1
clone size: NA
J gene: TRBJ1-1
V gene: TRBV4-2
CDR3 protein: CASSRTGQRNTEAFF
CDR3 DNA: TGTGCCAGCAGCCGTACGGGACAGAGGAACACTGAAGCTTTCTTT

D gene: NA
clone size: NA
J gene: TRBJ1-5
V gene: TRBV9
CDR3 protein: CASSVDGRNQPQHF
CDR3 DNA: TGTGCCAGCAGCGTCGACGGGAGGAATCAGCCCCAGCATTTT

D gene: NA
clone size: NA
J gene: TRBJ1-2
V gene: TRBV7-8
CDR3 protein: CASSLAQTGNPGYYGYTF
CDR3 DNA: TGTGCCAGCAGCTTAGCCCAGACAGGAAACCCGGGATACTATGGCTACACCTTC

D gene: TRBD1
clone size: NA
J gene: TRBJ2-7
V gene: TRBV6-1
CDR3 protein: CASSEVGQGGYEQYF
CDR3 DNA: TGTGCCAGCAGTGAAGTGGGACAGGGAGGTTACGAGCAGTACTTC

D gene: TRBD2
clone size: NA
J gene: TRBJ2-3
V gene: TRBV6-4
CDR3 protein: CASSDSGLATDTQYF
CDR3 DNA: TGTGCCAGCAGTGATAGCGGACTAGCCACAGATACGCAGTATTTT

D gene: TRBD1
clone size: few
J gene: TRBJ2-5
V gene: TRBV12-5
CDR3 protein: CASGLSRTGTQETQYF
CDR3 DNA: TGTGCTAGTGGTTTGAGTAGGACAGGGACCCAAGAGACCCAGTACTTC

D gene: NA
clone size: NA
J gene: TRBJ1-3
V gene: TRBV14
CDR3 protein: CASSPTGIANTIYF
CDR3 DNA: TGTGCCAGCAGTCCGACAGGTATCGCAAACACCATATATTTT

D gene: TRBD1
clone size: NA
J gene: TRBJ2-3
V gene: TRBV7-2
CDR3 protein: CASSAGQGHSDTQYF
CDR3 DNA: TGTGCCAGCAGCGCGGGACAGGGGCACTCAGATACGCAGTATTTT

D gene: TRBD1
clone size: NA
J gene: TRBJ2-3
V gene: TRBV7-2
CDR3 protein: CASSTTGVSTDTQYF
CDR3 DNA: TGTGCCAGCAGTACGACAGGGGTTAGCACAGATACGCAGTATTTT

D gene: TRBD1
clone size: once
J gene: TRBJ2-7
V gene: TRBV5-4
CDR3 protein: CASSYDRAHEQYF
CDR3 DNA: TGTGCCAGCAGTTATGACAGGGCCCACGAGCAGTACTTC

D gene: NA
clone size: NA
J gene: TRBJ1-1
V gene: TRBV10-3
CDR3 protein: CAISESSMNTEAFF
CDR3 DNA: TGTGCCATCAGTGAATCTAGCATGAACACTGAAGCTTTCTTT

D gene: NA
clone size: NA
J gene: TRBJ2-2
V gene: TRBV9
CDR3 protein: CASSGHRGGQNTGELFF
CDR3 DNA: TGTGCCAGCAGCGGACACAGGGGGGGGCAAAACACCGGGGAGCTGTTTTTT

D gene: TRBD1
clone size: NA
J gene: TRBJ1-5
V gene: TRBV19
CDR3 protein: CASSPGTVGSEQPQHF
CDR3 DNA: TGTGCCAGTAGTCCTGGGACAGTGGGAAGTGAGCAGCCCCAGCATTTT

D gene: TRBD1
clone size: NA
J gene: TRBJ1-5
V gene: TRBV25-1
CDR3 protein: CASRGQGNQPQHF
CDR3 DNA: TGTGCCAGCAGGGGACAGGGGAATCAGCCCCAGCATTTT

D gene: TRBD1
clone size: NA
J gene: TRBJ1-4
V gene: TRBV7-9
CDR3 protein: CASSQDRAYEKLFF
CDR3 DNA: TGTGCCAGCAGCCAGGACAGGGCTTATGAAAAACTGTTTTTT

D gene: NA
clone size: once
J gene: TRBJ1-6
V gene: TRBV6-5
CDR3 protein: CASSSNTYNSPLHF
CDR3 DNA: TGTGCCAGCAGTTCAAATACTTATAATTCACCCCTCCACTTT

D gene: NA
clone size: NA
J gene: TRBJ1-5
V gene: TRBV7-2
CDR3 protein: CASSPGGGSQPQHF
CDR3 DNA: TGTGCCAGCAGCCCTGGGGGAGGGAGCCAGCCCCAGCATTTT

D gene: TRBD2
clone size: NA
J gene: TRBJ2-7
V gene: TRBV30
CDR3 protein: CAWDPWTSGEQYF
CDR3 DNA: TGTGCCTGGGATCCTTGGACTAGCGGCGAGCAGTACTTC

D gene: TRBD2
clone size: NA
J gene: TRBJ2-3
V gene: TRBV5-4
CDR3 protein: CASTSGTSGGVHKYF
CDR3 DNA: TGTGCCAGCACATCCGGGACTAGCGGGGGGGTCCACAAGTATTTT

D gene: TRBD1
clone size: NA
J gene: TRBJ1-1
V gene: TRBV9
CDR3 protein: CASSPYGTGGMNTEAFF
CDR3 DNA: TGTGCCAGCAGCCCCTACGGGACAGGGGGGATGAACACTGAAGCTTTCTTT

D gene: TRBD1
clone size: NA
J gene: TRBJ1-5
V gene: TRBV18
CDR3 protein: CASSPSQGSQPQHF
CDR3 DNA: TGTGCCAGCTCACCCTCACAGGGGTCTCAGCCCCAGCATTTT

D gene: NA
clone size: NA
J gene: TRBJ2-3
V gene: TRBV7-3
CDR3 protein: CASSLRRGVSTDTQYF
CDR3 DNA: TGTGCCAGCAGCTTAAGGCGGGGCGTTAGCACAGATACGCAGTATTTT

D gene: NA
clone size: NA
J gene: TRBJ1-3
V gene: TRBV10-3
CDR3 protein: CAMAVGAGISGNTIYF
CDR3 DNA: TGTGCCATGGCTGTGGGGGCCGGAATCTCTGGAAACACCATATATTTT

D gene: TRBD2
clone size: NA
J gene: TRBJ2-7
V gene: TRBV9
CDR3 protein: CASSPSSGGDEQYF
CDR3 DNA: TGTGCCAGCAGCCCCTCGAGCGGGGGCGACGAGCAGTACTTC

D gene: TRBD2
clone size: NA
J gene: TRBJ2-1
V gene: TRBV28
CDR3 protein: CASSGTSGVLEQFF
CDR3 DNA: TGTGCCAGCAGCGGGACTAGCGGGGTCCTGGAGCAGTTCTTC

D gene: TRBD2
clone size: NA
J gene: TRBJ2-5
V gene: TRBV7-2
CDR3 protein: CASSLGPIAGGQETQYF
CDR3 DNA: TGTGCCAGCAGCTTAGGACCCATAGCGGGGGGGCAAGAGACCCAGTACTTC

D gene: TRBD1
clone size: NA
J gene: TRBJ1-1
V gene: TRBV27
CDR3 protein: CASSGGGAANTEAFF
CDR3 DNA: TGTGCCAGCAGTGGAGGGGGCGCGGCTAACACTGAAGCTTTCTTT

D gene: TRBD1
clone size: NA
J gene: TRBJ2-1
V gene: TRBV18
CDR3 protein: CASSLGQGAHNEQFF
CDR3 DNA: TGTGCCAGCTCACTGGGACAGGGGGCCCACAATGAGCAGTTCTTC